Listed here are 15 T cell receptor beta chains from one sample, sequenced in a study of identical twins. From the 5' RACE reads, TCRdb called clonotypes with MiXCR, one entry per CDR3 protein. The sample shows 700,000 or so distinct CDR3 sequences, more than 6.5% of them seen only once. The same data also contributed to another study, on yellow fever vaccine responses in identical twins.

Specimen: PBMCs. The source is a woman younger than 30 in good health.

The CDR3 coding sequence is TGTGCCATCGGCAACCTAAGAAAAAGCGGAGGCCAAGAGACCCAGTACTTC. It yields the protein CAIGNLRKSGGQETQYF. This rearrangement joins TRBV6-2 or TRBV6-3 to TRBJ2-5, with D possibly matching TRBD2 (5 bases). Trimming pared 10 bases from V and 1 base from J, leaving 25 bases between. This CDR3 contains 17 residues. Germline CDR1 MNHEY, CDR2 SVGEGT.

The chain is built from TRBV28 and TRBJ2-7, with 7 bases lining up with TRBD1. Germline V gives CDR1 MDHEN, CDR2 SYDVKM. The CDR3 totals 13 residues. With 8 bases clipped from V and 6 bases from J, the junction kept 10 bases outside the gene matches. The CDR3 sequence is CASFRDSPREQYF. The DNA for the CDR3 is TGTGCCAGCTTCCGGGACAGCCCACGCGAGCAGTACTTC.

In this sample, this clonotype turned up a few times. Here the CDR3 DNA reads TGCAGTGCTAGACAAAATGAAAAACTGTTTTTT. This translates into CSARQNEKLFF. V and J are TRBV20-1 and TRBJ1-4; D is ambiguous. The length of the CDR3 is 11 residues. The germline V and J ends were trimmed by 2 bases and 5 bases, with 3 bases remaining between them. CDR1 DFQATT and CDR2 SNEGSKA come from the germline V gene (reference sequence).

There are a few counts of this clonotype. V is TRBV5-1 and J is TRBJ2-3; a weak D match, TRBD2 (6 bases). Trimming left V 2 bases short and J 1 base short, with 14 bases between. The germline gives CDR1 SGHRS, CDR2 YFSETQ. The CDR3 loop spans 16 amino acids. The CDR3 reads CASSFSRLGGTDTQYF. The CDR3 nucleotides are TGCGCCAGCAGCTTCTCCCGACTAGGCGGCACAGATACGCAGTATTTT. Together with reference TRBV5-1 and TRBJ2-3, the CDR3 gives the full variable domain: KAGVTQTPRYLIKTRGQQVTLSCSPISGHRSVSWYQQTPGQGLQFLFEYFSETQRNKGNFPGRFSGRQFSNSRSEMNVSTLELGDSALYLCASSFSRLGGTDTQYFGPGTRLTVL.

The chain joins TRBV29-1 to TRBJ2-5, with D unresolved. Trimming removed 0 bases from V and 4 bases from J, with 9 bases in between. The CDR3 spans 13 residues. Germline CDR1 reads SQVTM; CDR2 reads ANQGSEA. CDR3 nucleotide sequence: TGCAGCGTTGAAGATCTGTTTATAGAGACCCAGTACTTC. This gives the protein CSVEDLFIETQYF.

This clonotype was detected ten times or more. For the CDR3, the DNA is TGCGCCAGCGGCCTAGCGGGAGTTAGCACAGATACGCAGTATTTT. Its translation: CASGLAGVSTDTQYF. The rearrangement joins TRBV5-1 to TRBJ2-3; 10 bases match TRBD2. CDR1 and CDR2 from the germline V gene are SGHRS and YFSETQ. V lost 7 bases, J lost 0 bases, and 5 bases stayed unmatched. The CDR3 has 15 residues.

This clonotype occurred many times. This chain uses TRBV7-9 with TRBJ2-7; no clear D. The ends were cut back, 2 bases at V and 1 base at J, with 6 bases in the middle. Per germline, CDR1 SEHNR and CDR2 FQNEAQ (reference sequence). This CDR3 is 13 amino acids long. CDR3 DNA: TGTGCCAGCAGCTTACCAGCATCCTACGAGCAGTACTTC. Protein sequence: CASSLPASYEQYF.

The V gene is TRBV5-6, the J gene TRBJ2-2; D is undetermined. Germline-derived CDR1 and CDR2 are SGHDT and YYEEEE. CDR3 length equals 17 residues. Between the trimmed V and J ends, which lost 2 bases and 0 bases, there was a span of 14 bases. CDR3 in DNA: TGTGCCAGCAGCTTTTTTAGCAGGAGCCCGAACACCGGGGAGCTGTTTTTT. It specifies CASSFFSRSPNTGELFF.

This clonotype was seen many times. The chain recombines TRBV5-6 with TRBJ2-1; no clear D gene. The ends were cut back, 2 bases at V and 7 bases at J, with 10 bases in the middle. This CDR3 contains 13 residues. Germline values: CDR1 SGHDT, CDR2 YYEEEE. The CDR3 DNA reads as TGTGCCAGCAGCTTCGGCAGCCCTAATGAGCAGTTCTTC. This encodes CASSFGSPNEQFF.

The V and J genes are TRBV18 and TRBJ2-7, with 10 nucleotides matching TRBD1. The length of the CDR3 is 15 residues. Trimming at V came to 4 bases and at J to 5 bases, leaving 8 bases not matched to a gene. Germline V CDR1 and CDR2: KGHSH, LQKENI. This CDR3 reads CASSLNRDRGHEQYF. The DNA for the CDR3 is TGTGCCAGCTCACTTAACCGGGACAGGGGCCACGAGCAGTACTTC.

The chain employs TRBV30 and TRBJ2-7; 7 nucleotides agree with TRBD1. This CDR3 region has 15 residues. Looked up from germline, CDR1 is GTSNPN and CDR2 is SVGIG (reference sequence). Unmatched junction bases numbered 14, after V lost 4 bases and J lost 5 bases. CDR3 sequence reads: CAWKQGDRRSHEQYF. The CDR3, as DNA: TGTGCCTGGAAGCAAGGGGACAGACGTTCTCACGAGCAGTACTTC.

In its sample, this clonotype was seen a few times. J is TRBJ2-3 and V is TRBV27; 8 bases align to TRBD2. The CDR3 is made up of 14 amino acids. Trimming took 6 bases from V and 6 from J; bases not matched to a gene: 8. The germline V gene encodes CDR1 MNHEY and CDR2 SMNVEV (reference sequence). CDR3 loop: CASSRGGFRDTQYF. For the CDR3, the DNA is TGTGCCAGCAGCCGGGGGGGTTTCAGGGATACGCAGTATTTT.

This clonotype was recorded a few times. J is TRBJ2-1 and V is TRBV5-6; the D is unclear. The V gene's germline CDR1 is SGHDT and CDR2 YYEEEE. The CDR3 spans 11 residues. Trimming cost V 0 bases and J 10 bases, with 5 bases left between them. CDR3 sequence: CASSLEEEQFF. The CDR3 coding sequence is TGTGCCAGCAGCTTGGAAGAGGAGCAGTTCTTC.

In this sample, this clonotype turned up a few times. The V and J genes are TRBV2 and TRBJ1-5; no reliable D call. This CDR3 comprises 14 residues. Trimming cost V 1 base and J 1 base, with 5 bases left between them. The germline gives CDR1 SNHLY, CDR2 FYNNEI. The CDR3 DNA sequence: TGTGCCAGCAGTGAAGAGATGAGCAATCAGCCCCAGCATTTT. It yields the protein CASSEEMSNQPQHF. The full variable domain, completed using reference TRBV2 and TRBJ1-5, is EPEVTQTPSHQVTQMGQEVILRCVPISNHLYFYWYRQILGQKVEFLVSFYNNEISEKSEIFDDQFSVERPDGSNFTLKIRSTKLEDSAMYFCASSEEMSNQPQHFGDGTRLSIL.

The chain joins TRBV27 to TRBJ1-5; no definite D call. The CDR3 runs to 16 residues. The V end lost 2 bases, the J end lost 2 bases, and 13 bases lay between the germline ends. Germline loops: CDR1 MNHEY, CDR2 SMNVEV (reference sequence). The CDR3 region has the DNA TGTGCCAGCAGTTTAGTAGGGTTGGTTGGCAATCAGCCCCAGCATTTT. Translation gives CASSLVGLVGNQPQHF.